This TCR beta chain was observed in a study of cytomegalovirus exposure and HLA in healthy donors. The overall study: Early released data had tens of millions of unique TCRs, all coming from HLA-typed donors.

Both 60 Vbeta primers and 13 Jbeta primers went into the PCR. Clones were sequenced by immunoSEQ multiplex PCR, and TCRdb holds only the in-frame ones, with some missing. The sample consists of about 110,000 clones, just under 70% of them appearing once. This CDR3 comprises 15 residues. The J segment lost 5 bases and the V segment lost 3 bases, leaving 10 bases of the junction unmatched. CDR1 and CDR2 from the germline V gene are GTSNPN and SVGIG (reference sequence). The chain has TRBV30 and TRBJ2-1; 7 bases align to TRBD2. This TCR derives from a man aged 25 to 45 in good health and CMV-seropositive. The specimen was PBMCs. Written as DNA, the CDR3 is TGTGCCTGGAGACTCCGCGGGAGTAGAGACAATGAGCAGTTCTTC. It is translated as CAWRLRGSRDNEQFF.